The T cell receptor beta chain described here comes from a study of human T cells and chemical hapten exposure. TCRdb ran MiXCR on the RACE reads and lists one entry per CDR3 protein. Of around 200,000 distinct CDR3 sequences listed, 20% to 25% were seen once; the top ten hold roughly 2.5%. Stated time point: patch test 3, about 24 weeks after DPC sensitization. Treatment given: therapeutic diphenylcyclopropenone sensitization with weekly scalp DPC. This clonotype has a handful of counts. This clonotype was sampled from a woman in her 40s with alopecia areata. Some clones in this sample may be carry-over from other donors' samples. The sequenced sample was whole blood, obtained in connection with sensitization to the hapten diphenylcyclopropenone (DPC).

CDR3 DNA: TGCGCCAGCAGCGATCTGAGGGTCTCCTACGAGCAGTACTTC. It yields the protein CASSDLRVSYEQYF. V gene TRBV5-1 combines with J gene TRBJ2-7; tentative D call: TRBD2 (5 bases). V was shortened by 4 bases and J by 0 bases, with 11 bases between the two germline ends. This CDR3 has 14 amino acids. Germline values: CDR1 SGHRS, CDR2 YFSETQ.